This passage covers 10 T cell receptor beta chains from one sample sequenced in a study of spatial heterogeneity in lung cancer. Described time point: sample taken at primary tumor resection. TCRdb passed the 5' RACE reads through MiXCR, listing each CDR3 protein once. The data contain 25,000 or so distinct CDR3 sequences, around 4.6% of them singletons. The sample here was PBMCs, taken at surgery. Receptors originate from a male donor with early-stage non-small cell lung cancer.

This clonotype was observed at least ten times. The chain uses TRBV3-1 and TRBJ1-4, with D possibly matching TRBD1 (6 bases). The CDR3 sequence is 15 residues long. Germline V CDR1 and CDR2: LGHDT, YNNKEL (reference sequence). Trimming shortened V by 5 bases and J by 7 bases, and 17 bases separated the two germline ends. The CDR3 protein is CASSERGEPSEKLFF. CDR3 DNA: TGTGCCAGCAGCGAGAGGGGGGAGCCTAGTGAAAAACTGTTTTTT. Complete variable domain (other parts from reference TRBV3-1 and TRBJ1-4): DTAVSQTPKYLVTQMGNDKSIKCEQNLGHDTMYWYKQDSKKFLKIMFSYNNKELIINETVPNRFSPKSPDKAHLNLHINSLELGDSAVYFCASSERGEPSEKLFFGSGTQLSVL.

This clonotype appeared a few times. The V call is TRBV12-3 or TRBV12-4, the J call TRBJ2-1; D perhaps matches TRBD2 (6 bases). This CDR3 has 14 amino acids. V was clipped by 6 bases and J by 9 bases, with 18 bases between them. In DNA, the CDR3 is TGTGCCAGCAGCCACCGCCGACCCGGGGGTGAGCAGTTCTTC. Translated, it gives CASSHRRPGGEQFF.

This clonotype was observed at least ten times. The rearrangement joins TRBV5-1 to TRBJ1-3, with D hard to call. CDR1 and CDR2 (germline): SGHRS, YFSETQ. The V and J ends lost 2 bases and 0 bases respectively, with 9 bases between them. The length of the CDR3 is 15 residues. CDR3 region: CASSLPQSSGNTIYF. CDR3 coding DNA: TGCGCCAGCAGCTTACCTCAGAGCTCTGGAAACACCATATATTTT.

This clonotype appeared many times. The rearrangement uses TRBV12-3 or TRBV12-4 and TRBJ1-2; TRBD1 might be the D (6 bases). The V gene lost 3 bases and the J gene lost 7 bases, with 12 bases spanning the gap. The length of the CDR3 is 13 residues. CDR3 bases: TGTGCCAGCAGTTTGGACAGCCTAGTTGGCTACACCTTC. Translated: CASSLDSLVGYTF.

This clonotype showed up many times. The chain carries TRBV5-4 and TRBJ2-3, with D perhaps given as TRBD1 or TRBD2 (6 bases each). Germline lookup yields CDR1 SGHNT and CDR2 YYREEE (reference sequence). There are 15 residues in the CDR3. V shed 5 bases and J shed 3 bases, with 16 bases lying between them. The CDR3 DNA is TGTGCCAGCAGTAAGGGTGGGGGGCGAACAGATACGCAGTATTTT. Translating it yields CASSKGGGRTDTQYF.

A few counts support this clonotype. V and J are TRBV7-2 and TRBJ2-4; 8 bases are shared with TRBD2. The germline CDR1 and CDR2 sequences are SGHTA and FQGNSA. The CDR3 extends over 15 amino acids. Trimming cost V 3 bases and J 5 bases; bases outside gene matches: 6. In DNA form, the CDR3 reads TGTGCCAGCAGCTTTATTAGCGGGGCCCAAAACATTCAGTACTTC. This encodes CASSFISGAQNIQYF.

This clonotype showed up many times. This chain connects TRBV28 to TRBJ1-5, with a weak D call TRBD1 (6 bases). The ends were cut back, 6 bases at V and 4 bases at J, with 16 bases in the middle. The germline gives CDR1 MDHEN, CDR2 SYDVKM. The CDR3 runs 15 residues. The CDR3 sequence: CASSPQRGQNQPQHF. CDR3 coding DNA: TGTGCCAGCAGCCCCCAACGGGGGCAAAATCAGCCCCAGCATTTT.

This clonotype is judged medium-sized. CDR3 nucleotides: TGTGCCAGCAGCCACACGGAAGGACTAGCGGGAGTCCCTGAGACCCAGTACTTC. It encodes CASSHTEGLAGVPETQYF. The rearrangement joins TRBV7-2 to TRBJ2-5; 13 nucleotides align to TRBD2. This CDR3 is built from 18 residues. Germline V lookup: CDR1 SGHTA, CDR2 FQGNSA. J was trimmed by 5 bases and V by 5 bases; bases with no gene match: 14. Drawing the rest from reference TRBV7-2 and TRBJ2-5, the complete variable domain is GAGVSQSPSNKVTEKGKDVELRCDPISGHTALYWYRQSLGQGLEFLIYFQGNSAPDKSGLPSDRFSAERTGGSVSTLTIQRTQQEDSAVYLCASSHTEGLAGVPETQYFGPGTRLLVL.

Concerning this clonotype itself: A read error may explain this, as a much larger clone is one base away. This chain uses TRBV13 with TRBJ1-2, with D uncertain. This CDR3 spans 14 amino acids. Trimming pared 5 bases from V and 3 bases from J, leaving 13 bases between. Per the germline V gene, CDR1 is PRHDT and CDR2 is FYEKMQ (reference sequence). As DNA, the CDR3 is TGTGCCAGCAGCACTCAACACATTTACTATGGCTACACCTTC. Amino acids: CASSTQHIYYGYTF.

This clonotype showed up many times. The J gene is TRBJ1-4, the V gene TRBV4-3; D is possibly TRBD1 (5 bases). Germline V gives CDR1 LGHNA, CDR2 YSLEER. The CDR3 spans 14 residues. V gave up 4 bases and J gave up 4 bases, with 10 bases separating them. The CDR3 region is CASSPGRFNEKLFF. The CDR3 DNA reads TGCGCCAGCAGCCCGGGACGGTTTAATGAAAAACTGTTTTTT.